This is a list of T cell receptor beta chains from one sample in a study of cytomegalovirus exposure and HLA in healthy donors. Measured with immunoSEQ multiplex PCR; TCRdb has only the in-frame clones, and not every one. Of approximately 260,000 clones listed, around 88% were seen once; the top ten hold 1% to 1.5%. The sample taken for sequencing was PBMCs. All receptors come from a woman aged 25 to 45 in good health and CMV-seropositive. Each CDR3 is given with its conserved first and last residue. Each record gives: clone size, V gene, J gene, D gene, CDR3 protein, CDR3 DNA. The D gene is left open where the match is weak. Clone sizes are given selectively: once, few, many, or a class where the clone is expanded.

NA	TRBV6-5	TRBJ1-3	NA	CASSYSLSGVGNTIYF	TGTGCCAGCAGTTACTCGCTCTCAGGGGTCGGAAACACCATATATTTT
NA	TRBV25-1	TRBJ2-1	NA	CASKKAVGSSYNEQFF	TGTGCCAGCAAGAAGGCGGTCGGTTCCTCCTACAATGAGCAGTTCTTC
NA	TRBV7-8	TRBJ2-1	TRBD2	CASSFVAGGTNEQFF	TGTGCCAGCAGCTTTGTCGCGGGAGGGACGAATGAGCAGTTCTTC
NA	TRBV27	TRBJ1-2	NA	CATSWQGGNYGYTF	TGTGCCACCTCGTGGCAGGGAGGTAACTATGGCTACACCTTC
NA	TRBV6-5	TRBJ2-7	TRBD2	CASSYDPGTSIHEQYF	TGTGCCAGCAGTTACGATCCCGGGACTAGTATTCACGAGCAGTACTTC
few	TRBV5-4	TRBJ2-3	TRBD2	CASSFTSGSDTQYF	TGTGCCAGCAGCTTCACTAGCGGGAGCGATACGCAGTATTTT
NA	TRBV7-9	TRBJ2-1	NA	CASSFTRGDEQFF	TGTGCCAGCAGCTTCACCAGGGGAGATGAGCAGTTCTTC
few	TRBV2	TRBJ2-5	TRBD2	CASSGTSQEETQYF	TGTGCCAGCAGCGGGACTAGCCAAGAAGAGACCCAGTACTTC
NA	TRBV7-9	TRBJ2-7	NA	CVVGHNEQYF	TGCGTGGTGGGGCACAACGAGCAGTACTTC
NA	TRBV11-3	TRBJ1-2	NA	CASSGLAGAYGYTF	TGTGCCAGCAGCGGTTTGGCAGGGGCCTATGGCTACACCTTC